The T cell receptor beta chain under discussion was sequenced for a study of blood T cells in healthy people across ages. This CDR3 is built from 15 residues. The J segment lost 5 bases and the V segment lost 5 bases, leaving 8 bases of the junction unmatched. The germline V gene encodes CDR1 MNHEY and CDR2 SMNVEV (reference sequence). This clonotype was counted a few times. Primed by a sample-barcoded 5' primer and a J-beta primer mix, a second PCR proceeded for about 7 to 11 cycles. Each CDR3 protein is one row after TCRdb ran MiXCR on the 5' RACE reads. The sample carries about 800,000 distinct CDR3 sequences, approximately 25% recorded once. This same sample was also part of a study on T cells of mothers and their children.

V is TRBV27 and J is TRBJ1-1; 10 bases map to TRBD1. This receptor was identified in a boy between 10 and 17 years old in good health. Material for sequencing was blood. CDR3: CASSRRQGAGTEAFF. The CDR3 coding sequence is TGTGCCAGCAGTCGACGACAGGGGGCGGGTACTGAAGCTTTCTTT.